Listed below are T cell receptor beta chains from one sample, sequenced in a study of early stage breast cancer tumors. Produced via immunoSEQ multiplex PCR; TCRdb's table is partial and in-frame only. In the table there are about 36,000 clones, 74% of which are singletons. Sequencing was carried out using blood. These receptors came from a person aged 55 to 75 with breast cancer. CDR3s include the opening cysteine and the closing phenylalanine or tryptophan. D genes are given only for firm matches. Only some rows state a clone size, as once, few, many or a class for expanded clones.

CDR3aa	CDR3nt	v_gene	j_gene	d_gene	abundance
CASSPSTVETQYF	TGTGCCAGCTCACCGTCGACGGTAGAGACCCAGTACTTC	TRBV18	TRBJ2-5	.	.
CSVWDSGRGSIEQYF	TGCAGCGTTTGGGACAGCGGAAGGGGCTCCATCGAGCAGTACTTC	TRBV29-1	TRBJ2-7	TRBD1	.
CASRYQGLNTEAFF	TGTGCCAGCAGATACCAGGGCCTGAACACTGAAGCTTTCTTT	TRBV14	TRBJ1-1	.	few
CASSLSWLPGNYGYTF	TGTGCCAGCAGCTTAAGTTGGCTGCCGGGGAACTATGGCTACACCTTC	TRBV7-9	TRBJ1-2	.	.
CASSDGQGADTQYF	TGTGCCAGCAGTGACGGGCAGGGCGCAGATACGCAGTATTTT	TRBV6-4	TRBJ2-3	.	few
CASRDRGFYEQYF	TGTGCCAGCAGGGACAGGGGTTTCTACGAGCAGTACTTC	TRBV28	TRBJ2-7	TRBD1	few
CSARDSEQYF	TGCAGTGCTAGAGATAGCGAGCAGTACTTC	TRBV20-1	TRBJ2-7	.	.
CASSSGGARNEQFF	TGTGCCAGTAGTTCCGGGGGGGCTAGGAATGAGCAGTTCTTC	TRBV19	TRBJ2-1	TRBD2	.
CASSFSYTDTQYF	TGTGCCAGCAGTTTCTCCTATACAGATACGCAGTATTTT	TRBV5-4	TRBJ2-3	.	.
CASRPWDLQETQYF	TGTGCCAGCAGACCCTGGGACTTACAAGAGACCCAGTACTTC	TRBV5-5	TRBJ2-5	.	.
CASSLRQKITEAFF	TGTGCCAGCAGCTTGCGCCAAAAAATAACTGAAGCTTTCTTT	TRBV5-6	TRBJ1-1	.	.
CASTRGWSKTGELFF	TGTGCCAGTACTAGGGGGTGGAGTAAGACCGGGGAGCTGTTTTTT	TRBV19	TRBJ2-2	.	.
CASSRTAPVPDTQYF	TGTGCCAGTAGCAGGACAGCTCCTGTCCCAGATACGCAGTATTTT	TRBV19	TRBJ2-3	.	.
CASSQARQYFYEQYF	TGTGCCAGCAGCCAAGCTAGGCAGTATTTCTACGAGCAGTACTTC	TRBV14	TRBJ2-7	.	once
CASSEALTVNQPQHF	TGTGCCAGCAGTGAAGCTTTGACAGTTAATCAGCCCCAGCATTTT	TRBV6-1	TRBJ1-5	.	.
CASSPLGLGEQYF	TGCGCCAGCAGCCCACTCGGACTCGGGGAGCAGTACTTC	TRBV4-1	TRBJ2-7	.	few
CASSIKGGSGGTDTQYF	TGTGCCAGTAGTATCAAGGGGGGTAGCGGGGGGACAGATACGCAGTATTTT	TRBV19	TRBJ2-3	TRBD2	.
CASKLNTEAFF	TGCGCCAGCAAACTGAACACTGAAGCTTTCTTT	TRBV5-1	TRBJ1-1	.	.
CASSVAGLAGPNYNEQFF	TGTGCCAGCAGCGTAGCCGGGTTAGCGGGGCCTAACTACAATGAGCAGTTCTTC	TRBV9	TRBJ2-1	TRBD2	.
CASSQFRGAEQPQHF	TGTGCCAGCAGCCAATTCCGGGGGGCAGAACAGCCCCAGCATTTT	TRBV6-1	TRBJ1-5	.	.
CASSGTGTRDQPQHF	TGTGCCAGCAGCGGAACCGGGACCCGGGATCAGCCCCAGCATTTT	TRBV28	TRBJ1-5	.	.
CASSLGSVTLANTEAFF	TGTGCCAGCAGCTTAGGGAGTGTGACCTTAGCGAACACTGAAGCTTTCTTT	TRBV13	TRBJ1-1	.	.
CSVRRTATDTQYF	TGCAGCGTTCGCCGGACAGCGACTGATACGCAGTATTTT	TRBV29-1	TRBJ2-3	.	.
CASSAKREASPLHF	TGTGCCAGCAGTGCCAAAAGGGAGGCTTCACCCCTCCACTTT	TRBV6-4	TRBJ1-6	.	once
CASIETVEGNSPLHF	TGTGCCAGCATCGAAACGGTCGAAGGCAATTCACCCCTCCACTTT	TRBV6-1	TRBJ1-6	.	.
CASSQDTRADTQYF	TGCGCCAGCAGCCAAGACACGCGCGCAGATACGCAGTATTTT	TRBV4-1	TRBJ2-3	.	.
CASSLDRSQETQYF	TGTGCCAGCAGCCTCGACAGGTCCCAAGAGACCCAGTACTTC	TRBV11-2	TRBJ2-5	.	few
CASSRGYRSYGYTF	TGTGCCAGCAGCCGGGGGTACAGGAGCTATGGCTACACCTTC	TRBV5-6	TRBJ1-2	.	.
CASSQSRWTGELFF	TGTGCCAGCAGCCAGAGTCGTTGGACCGGGGAGCTGTTTTTT	TRBV14	TRBJ2-2	.	.
CASSLAVPVNSYNEQFF	TGTGCCAGCAGCTTAGCGGTCCCGGTGAACTCCTACAATGAGCAGTTCTTC	TRBV7-2	TRBJ2-1	.	.
CASSIEGATGTEAFF	TGTGCCAGTAGTATAGAAGGGGCCACGGGGACTGAAGCTTTCTTT	TRBV19	TRBJ1-1	.	.
CASSHSRGTSAEAFF	TGTGCCAGCAGCCACTCTAGGGGGACGAGCGCTGAAGCTTTCTTT	TRBV7-9	TRBJ1-1	.	.
CASSQGTSGANTGELFF	TGCGCCAGCAGCCAAGGGACTAGCGGTGCGAACACCGGGGAGCTGTTTTTT	TRBV4-1	TRBJ2-2	TRBD2	.
CASSLGAGYTF	TGTGCCAGCAGCTTAGGAGCTGGCTACACCTTC	TRBV13	TRBJ1-2	.	.
CASSLGGTSPYEQYF	TGTGCCAGCAGCTTAGGAGGGACTTCACCCTACGAGCAGTACTTC	TRBV11-2	TRBJ2-7	.	.
CASRTSGAYEQYF	TGTGCCAGCAGGACTAGCGGGGCCTACGAGCAGTACTTC	TRBV28	TRBJ2-7	TRBD2	.
CASSDRVVQPQHF	TGTGCCAGCAGTGATCGAGTCGTGCAGCCCCAGCATTTT	TRBV2	TRBJ1-5	.	.
CASSWTSGSTDTQYF	TGTGCCAGCAGCTGGACTAGCGGTAGCACAGATACGCAGTATTTT	TRBV7-6	TRBJ2-3	TRBD2	.
CASSPGLAGGGQETQYF	TGTGCCAGCAGCCCGGGACTAGCGGGAGGCGGGCAAGAGACCCAGTACTTC	TRBV9	TRBJ2-5	TRBD2	once
CASSFYPLAEQYF	TGTGCCAGCAGCTTTTACCCCTTGGCCGAGCAGTACTTC	TRBV11-1	TRBJ2-7	.	.
CASRSLGSF	TGTGCCAGCCGCTCTCTAGGCAGCTTC	TRBV28	TRBJ2-7	.	few
CASSSPSEQFF	TGTGCCAGCAGCTCCCCCTCTGAGCAGTTCTTC	TRBV5-6	TRBJ2-1	.	.
CANKQDYTF	TGTGCCAACAAACAAGACTACACCTTC	TRBV7-9	TRBJ1-2	.	few
CASSPSGDWNGYTF	TGTGCCAGCTCACCTTCAGGGGATTGGAATGGCTACACCTTC	TRBV18	TRBJ1-2	.	.
CASSLVSGTREQYF	TGTGCCAGCAGCTTGGTCAGCGGGACCCGTGAGCAGTACTTC	TRBV5-6	TRBJ2-7	TRBD2	.